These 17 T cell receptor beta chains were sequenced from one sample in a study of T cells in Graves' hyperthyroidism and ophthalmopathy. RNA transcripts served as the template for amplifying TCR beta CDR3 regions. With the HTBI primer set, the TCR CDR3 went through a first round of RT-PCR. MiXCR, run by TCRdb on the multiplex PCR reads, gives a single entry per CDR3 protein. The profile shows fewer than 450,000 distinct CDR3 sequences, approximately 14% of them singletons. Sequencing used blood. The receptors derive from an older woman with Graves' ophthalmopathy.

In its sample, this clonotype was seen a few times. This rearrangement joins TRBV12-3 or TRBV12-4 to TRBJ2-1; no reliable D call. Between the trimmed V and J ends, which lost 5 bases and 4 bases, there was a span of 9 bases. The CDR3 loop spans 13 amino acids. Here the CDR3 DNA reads TGTGCCAGCAGTCACCTCAGTTACAATGAGCAGTTCTTC. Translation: CASSHLSYNEQFF.

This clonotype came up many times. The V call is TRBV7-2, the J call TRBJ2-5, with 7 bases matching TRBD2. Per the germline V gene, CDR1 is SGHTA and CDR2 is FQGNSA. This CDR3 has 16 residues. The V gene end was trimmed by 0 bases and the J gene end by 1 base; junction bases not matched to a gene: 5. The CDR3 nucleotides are TGTGCCAGCAGCTTAGCTGCGGGCGGGGGCCAAGAGACCCAGTACTTC. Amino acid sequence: CASSLAAGGGQETQYF.

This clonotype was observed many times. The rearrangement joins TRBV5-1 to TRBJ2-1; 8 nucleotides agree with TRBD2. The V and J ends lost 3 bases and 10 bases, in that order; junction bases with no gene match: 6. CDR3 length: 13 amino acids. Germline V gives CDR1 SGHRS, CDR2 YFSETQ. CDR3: CASSSQTGGEQFF. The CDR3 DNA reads TGCGCCAGCAGCTCCCAGACGGGAGGGGAGCAGTTCTTC.

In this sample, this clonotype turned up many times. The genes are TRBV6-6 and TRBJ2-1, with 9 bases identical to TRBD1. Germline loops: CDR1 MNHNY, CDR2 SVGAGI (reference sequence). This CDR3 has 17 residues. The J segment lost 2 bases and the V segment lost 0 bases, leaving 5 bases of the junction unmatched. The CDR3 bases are TGTGCCAGCAGTTACTCGACAGGGGGTCCCCCCTACAATGAGCAGTTCTTC. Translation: CASSYSTGGPPYNEQFF.

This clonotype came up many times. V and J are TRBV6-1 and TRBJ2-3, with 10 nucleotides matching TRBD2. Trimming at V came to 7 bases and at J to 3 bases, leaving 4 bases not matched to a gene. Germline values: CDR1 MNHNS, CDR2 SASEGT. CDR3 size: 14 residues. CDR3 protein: CASIWTSGTDTQYF. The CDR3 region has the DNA TGTGCCAGCATCTGGACTAGCGGTACAGATACGCAGTATTTT.

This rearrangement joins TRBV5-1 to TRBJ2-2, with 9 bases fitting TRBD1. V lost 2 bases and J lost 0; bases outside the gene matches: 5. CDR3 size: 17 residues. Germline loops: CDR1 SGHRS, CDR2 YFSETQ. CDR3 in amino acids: CASSFGDRVANTGELFF. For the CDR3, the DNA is TGCGCCAGCAGCTTCGGGGACAGGGTAGCGAACACCGGGGAGCTGTTTTTT. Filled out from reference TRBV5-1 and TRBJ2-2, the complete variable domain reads KAGVTQTPRYLIKTRGQQVTLSCSPISGHRSVSWYQQTPGQGLQFLFEYFSETQRNKGNFPGRFSGRQFSNSRSEMNVSTLELGDSALYLCASSFGDRVANTGELFFGEGSRLTVL.

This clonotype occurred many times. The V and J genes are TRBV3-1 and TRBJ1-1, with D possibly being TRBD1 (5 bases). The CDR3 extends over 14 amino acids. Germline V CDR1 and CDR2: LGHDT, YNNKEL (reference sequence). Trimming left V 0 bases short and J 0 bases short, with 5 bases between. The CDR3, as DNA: TGTGCCAGCAGCCAAGAGGGACTGAACACTGAAGCTTTCTTT. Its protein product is CASSQEGLNTEAFF.

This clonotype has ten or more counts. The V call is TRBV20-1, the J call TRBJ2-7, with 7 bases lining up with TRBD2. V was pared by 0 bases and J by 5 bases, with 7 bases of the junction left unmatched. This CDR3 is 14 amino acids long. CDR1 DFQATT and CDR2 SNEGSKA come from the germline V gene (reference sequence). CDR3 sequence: CSARDWAGANEQYF. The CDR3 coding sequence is TGCAGTGCTAGAGATTGGGCGGGAGCTAACGAGCAGTACTTC.

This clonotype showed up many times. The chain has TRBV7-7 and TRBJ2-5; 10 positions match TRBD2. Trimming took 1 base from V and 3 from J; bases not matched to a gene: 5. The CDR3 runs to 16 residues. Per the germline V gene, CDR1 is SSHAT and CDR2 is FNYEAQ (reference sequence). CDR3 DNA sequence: TGTGCCAGCAGCTTAGGGTTCCTAGCGGGAGAAGAGACCCAGTACTTC. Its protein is CASSLGFLAGEETQYF.

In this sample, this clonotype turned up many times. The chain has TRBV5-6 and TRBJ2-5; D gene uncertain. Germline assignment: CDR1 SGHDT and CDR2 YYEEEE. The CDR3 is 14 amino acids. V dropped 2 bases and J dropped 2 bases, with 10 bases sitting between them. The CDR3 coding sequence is TGTGCCAGCAGCTTTCGGTCGGAACAAGAGACCCAGTACTTC. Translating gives CASSFRSEQETQYF.

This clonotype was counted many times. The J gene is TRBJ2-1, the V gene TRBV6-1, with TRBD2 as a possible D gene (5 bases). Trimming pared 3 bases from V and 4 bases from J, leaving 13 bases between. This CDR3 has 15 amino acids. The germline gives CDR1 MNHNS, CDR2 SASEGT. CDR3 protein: CASSDVASPYNEQFF. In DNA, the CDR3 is TGTGCCAGCAGTGATGTGGCTAGCCCTTACAATGAGCAGTTCTTC.

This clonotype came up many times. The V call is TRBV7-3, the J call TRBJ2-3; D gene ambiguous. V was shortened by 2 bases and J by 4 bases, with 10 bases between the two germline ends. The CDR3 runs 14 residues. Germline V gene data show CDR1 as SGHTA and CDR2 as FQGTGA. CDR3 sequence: CASSLGTTADTQYF. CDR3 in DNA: TGTGCCAGCAGCTTAGGAACTACCGCAGATACGCAGTATTTT.

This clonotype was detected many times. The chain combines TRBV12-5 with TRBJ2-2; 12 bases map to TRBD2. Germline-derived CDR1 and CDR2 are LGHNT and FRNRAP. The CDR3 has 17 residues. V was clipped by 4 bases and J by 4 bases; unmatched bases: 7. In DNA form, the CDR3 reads TGTGCTAGTGGTTCACTAGCGGGAGGACCTGGCACCGGGGAGCTGTTTTTT. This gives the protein CASGSLAGGPGTGELFF.

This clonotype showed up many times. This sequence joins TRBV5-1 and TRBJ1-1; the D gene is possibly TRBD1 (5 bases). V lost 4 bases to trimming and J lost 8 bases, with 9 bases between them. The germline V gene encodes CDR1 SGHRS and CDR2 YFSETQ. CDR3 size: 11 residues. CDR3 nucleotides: TGCGCCAGCAGCCCAGGGACCGAAGCTTTCTTT. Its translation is CASSPGTEAFF.

The CDR3 here is CASSWGSHQPQHF. CDR3 in DNA: TGTGCCAGCAGCTGGGGGAGCCATCAGCCCCAGCATTTT. The chain uses TRBV5-5 and TRBJ1-5; possibly TRBD1 for D (5 bases). Germline-derived CDR1 and CDR2 are SGHKS and YYEKEE (reference sequence). The CDR3 is made up of 13 amino acids. Trimming removed 3 bases at V and 5 bases at J, with 9 bases between.

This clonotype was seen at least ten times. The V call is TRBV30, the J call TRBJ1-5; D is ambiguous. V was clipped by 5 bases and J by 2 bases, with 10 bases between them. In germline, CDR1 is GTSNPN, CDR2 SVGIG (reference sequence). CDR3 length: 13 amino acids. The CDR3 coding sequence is TGTGCCTGGGGTACCTTACGCAATCAGCCCCAGCATTTT. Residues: CAWGTLRNQPQHF.

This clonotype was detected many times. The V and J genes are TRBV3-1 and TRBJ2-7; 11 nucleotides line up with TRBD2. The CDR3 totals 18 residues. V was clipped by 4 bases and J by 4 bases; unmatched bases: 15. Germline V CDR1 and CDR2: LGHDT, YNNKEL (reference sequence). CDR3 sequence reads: CASSLRIGSGRVSYEQYF. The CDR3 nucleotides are TGTGCCAGCAGCCTAAGAATCGGTAGCGGGAGGGTCTCTTACGAGCAGTACTTC.